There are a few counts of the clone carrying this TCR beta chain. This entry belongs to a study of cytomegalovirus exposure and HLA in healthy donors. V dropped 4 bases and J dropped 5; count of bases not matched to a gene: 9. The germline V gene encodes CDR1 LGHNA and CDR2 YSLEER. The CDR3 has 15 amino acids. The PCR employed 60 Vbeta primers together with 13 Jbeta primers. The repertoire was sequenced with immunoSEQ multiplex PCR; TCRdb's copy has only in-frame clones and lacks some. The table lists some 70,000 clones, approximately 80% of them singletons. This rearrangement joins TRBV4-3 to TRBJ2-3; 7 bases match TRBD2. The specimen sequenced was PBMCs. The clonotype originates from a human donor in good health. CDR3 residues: CASSLREGIGDTQYF. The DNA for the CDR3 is TGCGCCAGCAGCCTAAGGGAGGGTATAGGAGATACGCAGTATTTT.